Below, one TCR beta chain is given with its context. Nashville, Tennessee was home to all donors, who were Caucasian adults. Subsets obtained from CD4+ cells comprised CD45RA+ naive and CD45RA-negative memory cells. This record belongs to a study of shared clonotypes between healthy human individuals. The data were produced by immunoSEQ multiplex PCR, yet TCRdb's version contains in-frame clones alone and is incomplete. The sample includes 850,000 to 1,200,000 clones, around four fifths seen only once; the top ten take roughly 1.4%. The source of this sequence is a man aged 18 to 29 in good health. The sequenced sample consisted of memory CD4+ T cells sorted from blood. The subset here: CD45RA-negative fraction.

DNA for the CDR3: TGTGCCAGCAGTCGACGGGGGGTCGGGGCCTCTAACTATGGCTACACCTTC. This gives the protein CASSRRGVGASNYGYTF. The chain is built from TRBV5-4 and TRBJ1-2, with D possibly TRBD1 on 5 matching bases. The ends were cut back, 5 bases at V and 0 bases at J, with 20 bases in the middle. CDR3 length equals 17 residues. Germline V lookup: CDR1 SGHNT, CDR2 YYREEE (reference sequence).